The 17 T cell receptor beta chains below come from one sample, sequenced in a study of cytotoxic CD8 clonotypes in ibrutinib-treated CLL. TCRdb keeps only in-frame clones here, not all; method: immunoSEQ multiplex PCR. Of about 45,000 clones listed, approximately 65% are singletons. Sequencing was performed on PBMCs, taken after 24 months of ibrutinib treatment. The source is a human donor with chronic lymphocytic leukemia.

This clone has just a few counts. The gene calls are TRBV7-2 and TRBJ2-2; 8 bases fit TRBD1. J gave up 1 base and V 4 bases, and 2 bases lay outside the gene matches. Per germline, CDR1 SGHTA and CDR2 FQGNSA. CDR3 length equals 15 residues. CDR3 residues: CASSSGQVNTGELFF. In DNA form, the CDR3 reads TGTGCCAGCAGCTCGGGACAGGTGAACACCGGGGAGCTGTTTTTT.

The chain recombines TRBV9 with TRBJ2-7; D is unclear. V lost 0 bases, J lost 7 bases, and 11 bases lay in between. The CDR3 contains 13 residues. CDR1 and CDR2 (germline): SGDLS, YYNGEE. As DNA, the CDR3 is TGTGCCAGCAGCGTAGCCCTCGGTGTTGAGCAGTACTTC. This sequence encodes CASSVALGVEQYF.

The V call is TRBV19, the J call TRBJ1-6; 7 nucleotides match TRBD1. Germline V gene sequence: CDR1 LNHDA, CDR2 SQIVND (reference sequence). CDR3 length: 16 amino acids. V shed 7 bases, J shed 6 bases, and the junction held 12 bases outside the gene matches. In DNA, the CDR3 is TGTGCCAGTACCGACAGGGCCCACTACCTTAATTCACCCCTCCACTTT. Amino acid sequence: CASTDRAHYLNSPLHF. Together with reference TRBV19 and TRBJ1-6, the CDR3 gives the full variable domain: DGGITQSPKYLFRKEGQNVTLSCEQNLNHDAMYWYRQDPGQGLRLIYYSQIVNDFQKGDIAEGYSVSREKKESFPLTVTSAQKNPTAFYLCASTDRAHYLNSPLHFGNGTRLTVT.

This clone was found a few times. The chain uses TRBV27 and TRBJ2-1; 10 bases align to TRBD2. The germline V gene has CDR1 MNHEY and CDR2 SMNVEV (reference sequence). J was trimmed by 0 bases and V by 4 bases; bases with no gene match: 12. This CDR3 comprises 19 residues. The CDR3 sequence: CASSSRRRLAGASYNEQFF. As DNA, the CDR3 is TGTGCCAGCAGTTCCCGACGGAGGCTAGCGGGAGCCTCCTACAATGAGCAGTTCTTC.

The CDR3 sequence is CASSVRLAGSYEQYF. The CDR3 DNA is TGTGCCAGCAGCGTCAGACTAGCGGGATCCTACGAGCAGTACTTC. The chain couples TRBV9 to TRBJ2-7; 11 bases fit TRBD2. V gave up 2 bases and J gave up 1 base; unmatched junction bases: 2. The CDR3 runs 15 residues. CDR1 and CDR2 (germline): SGDLS, YYNGEE.

This clone showed up just once. The J gene is TRBJ2-1, the V gene TRBV10-3, with D tentatively TRBD2 (6 bases). Trimming took 7 bases from V and 2 from J, leaving 15 bases between them. The CDR3 has 15 residues. Germline V lookup: CDR1 ENHRY, CDR2 SYGVKD. The CDR3 spells CAIKSGPTTYNEQFF. Written as DNA, the CDR3 is TGTGCCATCAAGAGCGGGCCAACGACCTACAATGAGCAGTTCTTC.

The genes are TRBV12-5 and TRBJ2-5; maybe TRBD2 (6 bases). Trimming shortened V by 0 bases and J by 0 bases, and 14 bases separated the two germline ends. This CDR3 has 17 residues. The germline CDR1 and CDR2 sequences are LGHNT and FRNRAP. The CDR3 spells CASGLVGGRRHQETQYF. CDR3 DNA: TGTGCTAGTGGTTTGGTTGGTGGGAGGCGGCACCAAGAGACCCAGTACTTC.

Only one count was recorded for this clone. This rearrangement joins TRBV27 to TRBJ2-3; D may match TRBD1 or TRBD2 (5 bases each). This CDR3 region has 14 residues. V lost 5 bases to trimming and J lost 10 bases, with 19 bases between them. Per germline, CDR1 MNHEY and CDR2 SMNVEV (reference sequence). CDR3 region: CASSHRDRDRAQYF. CDR3 coding DNA: TGTGCCAGCAGTCACCGGGACCGGGATCGGGCGCAGTATTTT.

This clone was seen only a few times. The J gene is TRBJ1-5, the V gene TRBV5-6; D is unresolved. The CDR3 sequence is 14 residues long. Germline values: CDR1 SGHDT, CDR2 YYEEEE. V dropped 3 bases and J dropped 2 bases, with 9 bases sitting between them. This chain's CDR3 is CASSSGRRNQPQHF. CDR3 nucleotide sequence: TGTGCCAGCAGCTCGGGCCGCCGCAATCAGCCCCAGCATTTT.

V usage is TRBV7-8 and J usage is TRBJ2-3; TRBD2 aligns across 9 bases. Germline trimming cut 5 bases from V and 3 bases from J; bases unmatched to any gene: 3. The CDR3 is made up of 14 amino acids. Germline-derived CDR1 and CDR2 are SGHVS and FQNEAQ. CDR3 amino acids: CASSTLAGTDTQYF. The CDR3 DNA is TGTGCCAGCAGCACCCTAGCGGGAACAGATACGCAGTATTTT.

This clone came up many times. J is TRBJ1-2 and V is TRBV6-1; the D gene is possibly TRBD1 (5 bases). The V end lost 3 bases, the J end lost 8 bases, and 13 bases lay between the germline ends. The germline V gene has CDR1 MNHNS and CDR2 SASEGT. CDR3 length: 13 amino acids. The CDR3 sequence: CASSDSIRGGYTF. The CDR3, as DNA: TGTGCCAGCAGTGACTCTATAAGGGGAGGCTACACCTTC.

This clone showed up many times. The V and J genes are TRBV4-1 and TRBJ1-1; 11 bases agree with TRBD1. The length of the CDR3 is 15 residues. The germline gives CDR1 MGHRA, CDR2 YSYEKL. With 3 bases clipped from V and 4 bases from J, the junction kept 4 bases outside the gene matches. The chain's CDR3 is CASSHAGQGATEAFF. CDR3 coding DNA: TGCGCCAGCAGCCATGCCGGACAGGGGGCCACTGAAGCTTTCTTT.

V usage is TRBV2 and J usage is TRBJ1-4; TRBD1 is a possible D gene (5 bases). From germline, CDR1 is SNHLY and CDR2 FYNNEI. The CDR3 totals 13 residues. V was shortened by 8 bases and J by 8 bases, with 15 bases between the two germline ends. CDR3 loop: CASSRGAEEKLFF. The CDR3 DNA reads as TGTGCCAGCTCGCGGGGCGCCGAGGAAAAACTGTTTTTT.

This chain uses TRBV28 with TRBJ1-1; D uncertain. CDR3 length: 14 residues. Trimming shortened V by 3 bases and J by 2 bases, and 10 bases separated the two germline ends. Germline V CDR1 and CDR2: MDHEN, SYDVKM. The CDR3 bases are TGTGCCAGCAGTTTGTCAAGATTCAACACTGAAGCTTTCTTT. It codes for CASSLSRFNTEAFF.

By sample share, this clone is medium-sized. This chain's CDR3 is CASSLASRGPGNTIYF. The CDR3 coding sequence is TGTGCCAGCAGCTTAGCCAGCAGGGGCCCTGGAAACACCATATATTTT. The genes are TRBV7-8 and TRBJ1-3; tentatively, D is TRBD1 (6 bases). Per germline, CDR1 SGHVS and CDR2 FQNEAQ. The CDR3 extends over 16 amino acids. V was clipped by 0 bases and J by 2 bases, with 11 bases between them.

CDR3 bases: TGTGCCAGCAGCTTGGCCGGGACAGGGGCCGTCCAGCCCCAGCATTTT. Its translation: CASSLAGTGAVQPQHF. This chain links TRBV5-6 with TRBJ1-5; the match to TRBD1 covers 10 bases. The CDR3 loop spans 16 amino acids. Germline CDR1 reads SGHDT; CDR2 reads YYEEEE. V gave up 0 bases and J gave up 7 bases; unmatched junction bases: 7.

This rearrangement joins TRBV7-8 to TRBJ2-3, with 10 bases aligning to TRBD2. The germline gives CDR1 SGHVS, CDR2 FQNEAQ. The CDR3 has 19 amino acids. The V gene end was trimmed by 5 bases and the J gene end by 0 bases; junction bases not matched to a gene: 14. CDR3 residues: CASSPPRLTSGLSTDTQYF. The CDR3, as DNA: TGTGCCAGCAGCCCCCCCCGATTGACTAGCGGGCTTAGCACAGATACGCAGTATTTT. Full variable domain (remainder filled in from reference TRBV7-8 and TRBJ2-3): GAGVSQSPRYKVAKRGQDVALRCDPISGHVSLFWYQQALGQGPEFLTYFQNEAQLDKSGLPSDRFFAERPEGSVSTLKIQRTQQEDSAVYLCASSPPRLTSGLSTDTQYFGPGTRLTVL.